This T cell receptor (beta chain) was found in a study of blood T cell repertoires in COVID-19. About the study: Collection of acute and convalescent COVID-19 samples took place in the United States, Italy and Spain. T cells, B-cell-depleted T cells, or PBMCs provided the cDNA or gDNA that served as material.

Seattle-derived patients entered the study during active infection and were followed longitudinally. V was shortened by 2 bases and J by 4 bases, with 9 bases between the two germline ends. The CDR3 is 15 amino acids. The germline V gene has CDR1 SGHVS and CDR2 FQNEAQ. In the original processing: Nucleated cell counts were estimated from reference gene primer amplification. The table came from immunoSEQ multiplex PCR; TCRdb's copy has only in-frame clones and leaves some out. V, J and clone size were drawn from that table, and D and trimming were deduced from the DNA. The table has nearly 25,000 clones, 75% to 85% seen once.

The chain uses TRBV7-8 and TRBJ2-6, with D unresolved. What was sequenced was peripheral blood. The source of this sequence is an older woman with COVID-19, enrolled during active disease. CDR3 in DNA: TGTGCCAGCAGCTTAATCAGAACCGGGGCCAACGTCCTGACTTTC. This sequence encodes CASSLIRTGANVLTF.